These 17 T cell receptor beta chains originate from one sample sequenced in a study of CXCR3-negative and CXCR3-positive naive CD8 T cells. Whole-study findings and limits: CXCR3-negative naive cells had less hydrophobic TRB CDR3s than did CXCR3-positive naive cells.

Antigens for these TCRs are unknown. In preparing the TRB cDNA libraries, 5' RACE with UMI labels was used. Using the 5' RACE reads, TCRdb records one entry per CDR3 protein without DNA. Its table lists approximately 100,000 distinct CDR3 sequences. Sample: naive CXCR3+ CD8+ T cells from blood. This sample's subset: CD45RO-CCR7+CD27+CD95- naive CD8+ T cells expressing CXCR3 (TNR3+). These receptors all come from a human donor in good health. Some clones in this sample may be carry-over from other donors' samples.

CDR3 sequence reads: CASSPFRQGETQYF. V usage is TRBV28 and J usage is TRBJ2-5; checking the TCRdb D call of TRBD1 is not possible without DNA. This CDR3 comprises 14 residues. Germline V gene sequence: CDR1 MDHEN, CDR2 SYDVKM.

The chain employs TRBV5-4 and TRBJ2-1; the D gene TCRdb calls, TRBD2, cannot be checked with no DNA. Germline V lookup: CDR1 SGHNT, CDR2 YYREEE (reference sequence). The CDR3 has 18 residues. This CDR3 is CASSSWASGATLFREQFF.

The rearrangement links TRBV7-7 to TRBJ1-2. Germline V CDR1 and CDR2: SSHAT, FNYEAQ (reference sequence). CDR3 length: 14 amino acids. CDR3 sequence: CASSLLVKNYGYTF. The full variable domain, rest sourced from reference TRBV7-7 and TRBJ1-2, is GAGVSQSPRYKVTKRGQDVTLRCDPISSHATLYWYQQALGQGPEFLTYFNYEAQPDKSGLPSDRFSAERPEGSISTLTIQRTEQRDSAMYRCASSLLVKNYGYTFGSGTRLTVV.

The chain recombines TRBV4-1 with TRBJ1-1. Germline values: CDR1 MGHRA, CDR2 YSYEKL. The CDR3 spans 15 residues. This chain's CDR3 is CASSQVHSANTEAFF.

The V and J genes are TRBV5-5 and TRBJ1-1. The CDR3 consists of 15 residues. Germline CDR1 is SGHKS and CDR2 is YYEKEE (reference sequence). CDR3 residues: CASSLPRWGDLEAFF.

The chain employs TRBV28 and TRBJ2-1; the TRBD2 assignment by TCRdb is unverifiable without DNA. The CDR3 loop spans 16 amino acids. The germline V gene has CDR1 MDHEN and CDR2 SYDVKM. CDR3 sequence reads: CASRPLAGISYNEQFF.

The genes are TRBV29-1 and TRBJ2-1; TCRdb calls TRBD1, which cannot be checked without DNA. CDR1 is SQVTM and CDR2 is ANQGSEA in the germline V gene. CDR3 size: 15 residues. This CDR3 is CSVESGEPSYNEQFF.

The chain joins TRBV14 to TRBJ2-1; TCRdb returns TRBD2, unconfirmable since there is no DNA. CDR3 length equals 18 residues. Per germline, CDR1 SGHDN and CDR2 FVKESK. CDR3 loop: CASSQARASGGTYNEQFF.

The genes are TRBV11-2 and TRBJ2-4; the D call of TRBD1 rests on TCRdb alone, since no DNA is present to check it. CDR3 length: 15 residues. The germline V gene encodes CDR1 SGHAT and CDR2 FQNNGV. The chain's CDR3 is CASSLPQGSKNIQYF.

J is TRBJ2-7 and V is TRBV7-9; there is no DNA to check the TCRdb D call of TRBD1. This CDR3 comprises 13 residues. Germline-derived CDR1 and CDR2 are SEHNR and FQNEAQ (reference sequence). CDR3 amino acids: CASSSTGWGEQYF.

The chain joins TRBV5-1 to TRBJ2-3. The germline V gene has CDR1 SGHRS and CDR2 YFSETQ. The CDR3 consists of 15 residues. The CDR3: CASSGRGAGTDTQYF.

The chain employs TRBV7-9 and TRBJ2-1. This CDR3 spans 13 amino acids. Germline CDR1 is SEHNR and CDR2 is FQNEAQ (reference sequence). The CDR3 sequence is CASSLDNYNEQFF.

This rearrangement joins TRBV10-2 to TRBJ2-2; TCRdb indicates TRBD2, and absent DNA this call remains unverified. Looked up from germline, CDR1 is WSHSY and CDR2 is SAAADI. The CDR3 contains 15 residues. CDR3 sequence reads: CASSDLAANTGELFF.

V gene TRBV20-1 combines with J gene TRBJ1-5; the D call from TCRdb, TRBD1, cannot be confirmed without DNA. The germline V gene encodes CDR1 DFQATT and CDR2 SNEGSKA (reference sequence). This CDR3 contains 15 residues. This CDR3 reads CSARGAEAGYQPQHF.

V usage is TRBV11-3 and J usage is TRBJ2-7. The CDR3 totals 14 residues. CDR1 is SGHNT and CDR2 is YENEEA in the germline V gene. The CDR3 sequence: CASSFAAVSYEQYF.

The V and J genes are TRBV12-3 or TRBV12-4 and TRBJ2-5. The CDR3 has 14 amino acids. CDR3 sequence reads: CASSLSGIRETQYF.

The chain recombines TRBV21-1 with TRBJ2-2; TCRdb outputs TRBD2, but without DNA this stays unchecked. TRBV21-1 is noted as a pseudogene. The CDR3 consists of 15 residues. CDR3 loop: CASIGSGRLTGELFF.